This entry features one T cell receptor beta chain sequence. Antigen: not known. This record belongs to a study of cytomegalovirus exposure and HLA in healthy donors. These donors counted as nominally healthy when sampled, but unrecorded immune exposures were likely. Study results and caveats: Common viral pathogens seemed to be connected with several of the most significant clusters, according to a later analysis.

60 Vbeta and 13 Jbeta primers were used in PCR. Repertoires were generated with immunoSEQ multiplex PCR, while TCRdb's copy carries only in-frame clones and drops some. In the table there are around 200,000 clones, roughly four fifths of which are singletons. This clonotype was obtained from a woman aged 30 to 39 in good health and CMV-seropositive. The specimen sequenced was PBMCs.

CDR3 sequence (DNA): TGTGCCTGGAGGTTACAGGGGAACACCGGGGAGCTGTTTTTT. Encoded protein: CAWRLQGNTGELFF. J is TRBJ2-2 and V is TRBV30, with a tentative D call TRBD1 (6 bases). The CDR3 runs 14 residues. The V gene's germline CDR1 is GTSNPN and CDR2 SVGIG (reference sequence). V shed 3 bases and J shed 1 base, with 9 bases lying between them.